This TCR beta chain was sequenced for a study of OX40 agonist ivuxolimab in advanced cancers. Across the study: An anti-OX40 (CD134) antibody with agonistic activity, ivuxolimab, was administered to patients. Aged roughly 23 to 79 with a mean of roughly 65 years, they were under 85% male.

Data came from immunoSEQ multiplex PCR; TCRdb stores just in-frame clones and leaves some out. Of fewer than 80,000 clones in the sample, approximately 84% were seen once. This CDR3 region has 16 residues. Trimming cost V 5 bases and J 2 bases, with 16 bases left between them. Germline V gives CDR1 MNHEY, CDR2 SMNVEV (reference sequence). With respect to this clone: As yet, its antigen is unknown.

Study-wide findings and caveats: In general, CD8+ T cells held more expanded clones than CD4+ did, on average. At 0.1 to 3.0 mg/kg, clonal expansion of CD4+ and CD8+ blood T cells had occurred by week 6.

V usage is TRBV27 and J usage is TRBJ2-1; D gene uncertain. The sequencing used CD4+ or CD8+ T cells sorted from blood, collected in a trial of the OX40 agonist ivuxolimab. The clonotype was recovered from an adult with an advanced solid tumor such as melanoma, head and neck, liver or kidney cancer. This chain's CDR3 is CASSPSPAGTYNEQFF. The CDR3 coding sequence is TGTGCCAGCAGTCCGTCTCCCGCCGGCACCTACAATGAGCAGTTCTTC.